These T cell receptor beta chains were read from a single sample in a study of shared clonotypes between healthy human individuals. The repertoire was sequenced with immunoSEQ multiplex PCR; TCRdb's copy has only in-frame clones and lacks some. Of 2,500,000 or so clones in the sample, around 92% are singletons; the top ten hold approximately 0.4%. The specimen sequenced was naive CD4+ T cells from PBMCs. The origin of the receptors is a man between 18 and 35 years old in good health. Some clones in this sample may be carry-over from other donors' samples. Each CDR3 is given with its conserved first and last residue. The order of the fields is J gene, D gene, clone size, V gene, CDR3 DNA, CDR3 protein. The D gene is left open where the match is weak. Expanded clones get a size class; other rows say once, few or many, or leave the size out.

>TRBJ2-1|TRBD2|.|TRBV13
TGTGCCAGCAGCTCCTCTAGCGGGAGTTGGAATGAGCAGTTCTTC
CASSSSSGSWNEQFF
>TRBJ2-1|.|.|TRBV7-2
TGTGCCAGCAGCTTGGGACCAAGGGGCAATGAGCAGTTCTTC
CASSLGPRGNEQFF
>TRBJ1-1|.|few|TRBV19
TGTGCCAGTAGTACTCAAAGTGGGGATGAAGCTTTCTTT
CASSTQSGDEAFF
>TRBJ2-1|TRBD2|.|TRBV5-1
TGCGCCAGTCAATTTTTAGCGGGAGGCCCGGCCTCCTACAATGAGCAGTTCTTC
CASQFLAGGPASYNEQFF
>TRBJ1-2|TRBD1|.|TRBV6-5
TGTGCCAGCAGTTTCGACAGGGGGCGAGGCTACACCTTC
CASSFDRGRGYTF
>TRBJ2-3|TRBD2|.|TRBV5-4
TGTGCCAGCAGCTCGGGGGGAACGGATACGCAGTATTTT
CASSSGGTDTQYF
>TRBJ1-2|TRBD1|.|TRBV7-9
TGTGCCAGCAGCTTTTCCGGGACAGGGCACTATGGCTACACCTTC
CASSFSGTGHYGYTF
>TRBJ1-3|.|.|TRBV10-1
TGCGCCACCACGGGGGGAAGGCAGGGCAACTCCTCTGGAAACACCATATATTTT
CATTGGRQGNSSGNTIYF
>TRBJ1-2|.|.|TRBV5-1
TGCGCCAGCAGCTTGGGGTCAGATTCCTATGGCTACACCTTC
CASSLGSDSYGYTF
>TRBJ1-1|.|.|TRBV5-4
TGTGCCAGCAGCTTTCTTTCTGGGGCAAACACTGAAGCTTTCTTT
CASSFLSGANTEAFF
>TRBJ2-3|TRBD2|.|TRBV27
TGTGCCAGCAGGCCATACACTAGCGGGAGGGGAGCAGATACGCAGTATTTT
CASRPYTSGRGADTQYF